The source of this TCR beta chain is a study of T cell responses to AZD1222 COVID-19 vaccine. Overall study findings and caveats: At 160-218 and 743-854, vaccine-associated CD4 TCRs were dominant, and they spanned spike. Reportedly, close to half of spike-specific TCRs are directed against unmutated variant regions. There were mostly white British donors and more females than males, and clonal diversity was possibly underestimated.

CDR1 is LGHDT, CDR2 YNNKEL, per germline (reference sequence). V was clipped by 0 bases and J by 4 bases; unmatched bases: 5. The CDR3 sequence is 16 residues long. Method: immunoSEQ multiplex PCR; TCRdb's copy keeps in-frame clones and lacks some. The sample carries some 140,000 clones, over 85% recorded once. Details on this clone: Its antigen is still unknown.

Sequences were derived from peripheral blood, sampled on day 0 of AZD1222 vaccination. The chain recombines TRBV3-1 (or the pseudogene TRBV3-2) with TRBJ2-1, with 8 bases that match TRBD2. The clonotype comes from an adult in good health. In nucleotides, the CDR3 is TGTGCCAGCAGCCAAGATCTACTAGCGGATTACAATGAGCAGTTCTTC. Translating it yields CASSQDLLADYNEQFF.